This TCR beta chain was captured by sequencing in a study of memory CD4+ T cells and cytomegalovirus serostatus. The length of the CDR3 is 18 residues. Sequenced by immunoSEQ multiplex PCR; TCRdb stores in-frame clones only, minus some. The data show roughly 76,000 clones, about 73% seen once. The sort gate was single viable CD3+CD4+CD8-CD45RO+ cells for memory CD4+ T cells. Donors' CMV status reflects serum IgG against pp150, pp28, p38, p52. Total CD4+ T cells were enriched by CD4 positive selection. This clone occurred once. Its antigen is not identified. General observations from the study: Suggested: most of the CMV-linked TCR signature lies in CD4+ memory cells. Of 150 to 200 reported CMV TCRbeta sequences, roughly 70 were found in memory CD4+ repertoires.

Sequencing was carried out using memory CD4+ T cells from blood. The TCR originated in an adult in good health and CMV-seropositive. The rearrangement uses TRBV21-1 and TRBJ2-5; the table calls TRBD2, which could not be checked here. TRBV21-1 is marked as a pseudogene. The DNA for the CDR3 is TGTGCCAGCAGCAAAGCGCAGGGAGAAAGCGGGGACCAAGAGACCCAGTACTTC. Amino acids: CASSKAQGESGDQETQYF.